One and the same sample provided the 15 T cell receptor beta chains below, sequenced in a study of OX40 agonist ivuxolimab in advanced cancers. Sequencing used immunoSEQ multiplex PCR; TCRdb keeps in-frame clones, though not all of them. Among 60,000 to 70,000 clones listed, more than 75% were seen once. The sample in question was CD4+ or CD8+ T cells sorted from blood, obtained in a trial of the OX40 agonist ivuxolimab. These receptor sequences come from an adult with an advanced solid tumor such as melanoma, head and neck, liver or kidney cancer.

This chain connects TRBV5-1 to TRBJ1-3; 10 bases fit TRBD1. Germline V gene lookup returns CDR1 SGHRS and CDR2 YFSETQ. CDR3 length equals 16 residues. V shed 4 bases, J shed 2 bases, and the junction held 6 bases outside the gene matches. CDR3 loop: CASSTSGQGTGNTIYF. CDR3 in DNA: TGCGCCAGCAGCACCTCGGGACAGGGGACTGGAAACACCATATATTTT. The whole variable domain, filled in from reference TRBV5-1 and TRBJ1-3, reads KAGVTQTPRYLIKTRGQQVTLSCSPISGHRSVSWYQQTPGQGLQFLFEYFSETQRNKGNFPGRFSGRQFSNSRSEMNVSTLELGDSALYLCASSTSGQGTGNTIYFGEGSWLTVV.

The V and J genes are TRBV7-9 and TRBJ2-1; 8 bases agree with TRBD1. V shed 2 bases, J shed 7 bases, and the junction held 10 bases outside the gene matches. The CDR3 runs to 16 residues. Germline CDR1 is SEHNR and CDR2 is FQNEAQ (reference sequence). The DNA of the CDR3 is TGTGCCAGCAGCTTAATTGGTCAGGGGGCGGGTAATGAGCAGTTCTTC. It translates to CASSLIGQGAGNEQFF.

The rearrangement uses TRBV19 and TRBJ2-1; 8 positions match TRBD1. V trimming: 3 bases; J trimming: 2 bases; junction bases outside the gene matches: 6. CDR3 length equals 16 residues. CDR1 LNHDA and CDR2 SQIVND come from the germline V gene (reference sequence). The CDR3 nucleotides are TGTGCCAGTAGTATTCCCGGACAGGGCCCCTACAATGAGCAGTTCTTC. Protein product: CASSIPGQGPYNEQFF.

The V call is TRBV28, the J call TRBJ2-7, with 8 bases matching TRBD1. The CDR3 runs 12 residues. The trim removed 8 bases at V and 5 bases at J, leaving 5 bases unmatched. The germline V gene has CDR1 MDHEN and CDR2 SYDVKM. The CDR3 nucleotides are TGTGCCAGCGCCTCAGGGGGCCACGAGCAGTACTTC. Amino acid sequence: CASASGGHEQYF.

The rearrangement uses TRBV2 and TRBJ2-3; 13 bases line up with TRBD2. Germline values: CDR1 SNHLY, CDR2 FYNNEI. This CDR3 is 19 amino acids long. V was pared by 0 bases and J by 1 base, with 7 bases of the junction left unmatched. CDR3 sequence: CASSEARGTSGIGTDTQYF. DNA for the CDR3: TGTGCCAGCAGTGAAGCGAGGGGGACTAGCGGGATTGGCACAGATACGCAGTATTTT.

CDR3 in amino acids: CASSSIQGNQPQHF. The CDR3 coding sequence is TGTGCCAGCAGCTCTATACAGGGCAATCAGCCCCAGCATTTT. The chain has TRBV6-1 and TRBJ1-5; perhaps TRBD1 as D (5 bases). CDR3 length: 14 residues. Trimming shortened V by 6 bases and J by 2 bases, and 11 bases separated the two germline ends. Germline-derived CDR1 and CDR2 are MNHNS and SASEGT.

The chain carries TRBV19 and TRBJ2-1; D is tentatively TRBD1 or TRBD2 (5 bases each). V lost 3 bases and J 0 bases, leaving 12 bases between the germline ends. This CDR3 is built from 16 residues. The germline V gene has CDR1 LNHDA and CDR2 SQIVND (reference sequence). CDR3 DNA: TGTGCCAGTAGTATCTCCGGGACGTTCTCCTACAATGAGCAGTTCTTC. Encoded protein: CASSISGTFSYNEQFF.

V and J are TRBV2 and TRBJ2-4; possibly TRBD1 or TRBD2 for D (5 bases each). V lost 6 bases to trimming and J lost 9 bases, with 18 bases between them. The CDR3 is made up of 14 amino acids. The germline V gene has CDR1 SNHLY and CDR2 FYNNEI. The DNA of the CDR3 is TGTGCCAGCAGCGGGGCAGGGCCCCGGGGCATTCAGTACTTC. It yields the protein CASSGAGPRGIQYF.

CDR3 protein: CSAAGGETQYF. As DNA, the CDR3 is TGCAGTGCGGCGGGGGGGGAGACCCAGTACTTC. The V and J genes are TRBV20-1 and TRBJ2-5, with 9 positions matching TRBD2. Germline V gives CDR1 DFQATT, CDR2 SNEGSKA (reference sequence). The CDR3 length is 11 residues. V lost 6 bases to trimming and J lost 5 bases; unmatched junction nucleotides: 1.

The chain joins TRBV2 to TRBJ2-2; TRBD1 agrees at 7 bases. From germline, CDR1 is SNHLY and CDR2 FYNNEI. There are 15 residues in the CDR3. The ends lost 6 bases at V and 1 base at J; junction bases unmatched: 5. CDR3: CASRPGQRNTGELFF. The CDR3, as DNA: TGTGCCAGCAGGCCGGGACAGCGGAACACCGGGGAGCTGTTTTTT. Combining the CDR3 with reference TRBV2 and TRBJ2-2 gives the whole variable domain EPEVTQTPSHQVTQMGQEVILRCVPISNHLYFYWYRQILGQKVEFLVSFYNNEISEKSEIFDDQFSVERPDGSNFTLKIRSTKLEDSAMYFCASRPGQRNTGELFFGEGSRLTVL.

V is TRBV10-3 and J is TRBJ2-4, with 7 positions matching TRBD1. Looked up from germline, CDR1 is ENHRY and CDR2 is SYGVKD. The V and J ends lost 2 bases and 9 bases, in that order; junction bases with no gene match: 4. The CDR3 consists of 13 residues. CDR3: CAISEDRVGIQYF. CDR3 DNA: TGTGCCATCAGTGAGGACAGGGTGGGCATTCAGTACTTC.

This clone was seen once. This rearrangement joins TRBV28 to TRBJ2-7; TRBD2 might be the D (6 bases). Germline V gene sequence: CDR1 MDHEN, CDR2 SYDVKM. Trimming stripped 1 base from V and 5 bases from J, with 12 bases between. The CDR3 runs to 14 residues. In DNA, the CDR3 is TGTGCCAGCAGTTTATTAGGACCGGGGGACGAGCAGTACTTC. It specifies CASSLLGPGDEQYF.

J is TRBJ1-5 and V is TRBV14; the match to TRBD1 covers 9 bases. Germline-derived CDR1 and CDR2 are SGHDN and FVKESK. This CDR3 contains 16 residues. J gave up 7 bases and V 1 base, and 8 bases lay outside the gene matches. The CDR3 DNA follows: TGTGCCAGCAGCCAAGGGGCGAACAGGGGGCAACAGCCCCAGCATTTT. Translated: CASSQGANRGQQPQHF.

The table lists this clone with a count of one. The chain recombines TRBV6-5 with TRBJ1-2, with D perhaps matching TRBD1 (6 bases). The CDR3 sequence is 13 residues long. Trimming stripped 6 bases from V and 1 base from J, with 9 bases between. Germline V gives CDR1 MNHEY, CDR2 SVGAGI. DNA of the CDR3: TGTGCCAGCAGGACAGGCGGTAACTATGGCTACACCTTC. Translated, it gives CASRTGGNYGYTF.

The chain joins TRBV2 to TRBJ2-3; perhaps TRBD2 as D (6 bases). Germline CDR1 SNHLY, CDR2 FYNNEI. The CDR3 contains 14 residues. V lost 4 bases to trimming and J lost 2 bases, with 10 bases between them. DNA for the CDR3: TGTGCCAGCAGTGTCCGGGGGTCCACAGATACGCAGTATTTT. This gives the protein CASSVRGSTDTQYF. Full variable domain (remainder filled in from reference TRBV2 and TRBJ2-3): EPEVTQTPSHQVTQMGQEVILRCVPISNHLYFYWYRQILGQKVEFLVSFYNNEISEKSEIFDDQFSVERPDGSNFTLKIRSTKLEDSAMYFCASSVRGSTDTQYFGPGTRLTVL.